The entry that follows covers one TCR beta chain sequence. These data belong to a study of cytomegalovirus exposure and HLA in healthy donors. The V gene lost 7 bases and the J gene lost 0 bases, with 15 bases spanning the gap. Germline CDR1 SQVTM, CDR2 ANQGSEA. The CDR3 extends over 14 amino acids. The PCR used 60 Vbeta and 13 Jbeta primers. TCRdb's copy holds only in-frame clones and misses some; the assay was immunoSEQ multiplex PCR. Found here are around 130,000 clones, roughly four fifths of them singletons; the top ten hold approximately 1.1%. The sample was PBMCs. The sequence derives from a boy younger than 18 in good health and CMV-seronegative. The chain is built from TRBV29-1 and TRBJ1-2; D gene unclear. CDR3 nucleotides: TGCAGCGCCGAGGGCACGGAAGCTAACTATGGCTACACCTTC. It specifies CSAEGTEANYGYTF.